This TCR beta chain stems from a study of siplizumab effects on memory and regulatory T cells. The assay was immunoSEQ multiplex PCR, and TCRdb's table has in-frame clones only and misses some. The profile shows tens of thousands of clones, 93% of them singletons. CDR1 and CDR2 from the germline V gene are MGHDK and SYGVNS. The ends were cut back, 0 bases at V and 7 bases at J, with 9 bases in the middle. This CDR3 has 13 amino acids. The source material was CD8+ T cells sorted from blood. The receptor's source is a human donor in good health. This chain links TRBV25-1 with TRBJ1-2; tentative D call: TRBD1 (5 bases). The CDR3 protein is CASSEYGGSGYTF. CDR3 bases: TGTGCCAGCAGTGAATATGGGGGTAGTGGCTACACCTTC.